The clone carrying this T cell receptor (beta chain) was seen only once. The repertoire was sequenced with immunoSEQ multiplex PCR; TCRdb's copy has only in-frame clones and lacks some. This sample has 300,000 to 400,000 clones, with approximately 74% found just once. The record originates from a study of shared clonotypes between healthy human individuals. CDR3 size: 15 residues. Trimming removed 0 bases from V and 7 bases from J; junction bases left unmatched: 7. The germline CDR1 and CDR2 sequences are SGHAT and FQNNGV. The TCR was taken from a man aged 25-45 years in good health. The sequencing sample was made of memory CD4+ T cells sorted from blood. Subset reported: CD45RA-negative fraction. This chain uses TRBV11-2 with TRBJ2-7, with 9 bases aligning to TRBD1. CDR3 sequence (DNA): TGTGCCAGCAGCTTAGATTACGGGACAGGGAATGAGCAGTACTTC. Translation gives CASSLDYGTGNEQYF.